This entry lists 25 T cell receptor beta chains sequenced from one sample in a study of shared clonotypes between healthy human individuals. The data were produced by immunoSEQ multiplex PCR, yet TCRdb's version contains in-frame clones alone and is incomplete. This sample has about a million clones, with around 74% found just once. The sequenced sample consisted of memory CD4+ T cells sorted from blood. As to subset: CD45RA-negative fraction. These receptors all stem from a man aged 18 to 29 in good health.

The chain is built from TRBV2 and TRBJ1-5; D ambiguous. V shed 3 bases and J shed 4 bases, with 13 bases lying between them. CDR3 length: 15 amino acids. Germline V gene data show CDR1 as SNHLY and CDR2 as FYNNEI. CDR3 residues: CASSDGNRGNQPQHF. The CDR3, as DNA: TGTGCCAGCAGTGACGGAAACCGGGGTAATCAGCCCCAGCATTTT.

The chain has TRBV27 and TRBJ2-1; D is possibly TRBD1 or TRBD2 (6 bases each). Germline V gene lookup returns CDR1 MNHEY and CDR2 SMNVEV (reference sequence). The ends were cut back, 6 bases at V and 6 bases at J, with 12 bases in the middle. The CDR3 has 13 residues. CDR3 amino acids: CASRTQGGNEQFF. The CDR3 DNA follows: TGTGCCAGCAGGACACAGGGAGGCAATGAGCAGTTCTTC.

The V call is TRBV4-3, the J call TRBJ2-1, with TRBD1 as a possible D gene (6 bases). The CDR3 is 15 amino acids. Germline CDR1 is LGHNA and CDR2 is YSLEER. Trimming stripped 6 bases from V and 5 bases from J, with 17 bases between. CDR3 in amino acids: CASSLDRSGHNEQFF. The CDR3 DNA reads TGCGCCAGCAGTCTAGACAGGTCCGGGCACAATGAGCAGTTCTTC.

This clone was picked up a small number of times. The chain joins TRBV11-3 to TRBJ2-2; TRBD1 is a possible D gene (6 bases). This CDR3 is 14 amino acids long. V shed 5 bases and J shed 1 base, with 8 bases lying between them. The germline gives CDR1 SGHNT, CDR2 YENEEA. The CDR3 bases are TGTGCCAGCAGCCAGGGGCTGAACACCGGGGAGCTGTTTTTT. It codes for CASSQGLNTGELFF.

The chain couples TRBV18 to TRBJ2-7, with D uncertain. The CDR3 covers 14 residues. Germline V gene sequence: CDR1 KGHSH, CDR2 LQKENI. Trimming cost V 3 bases and J 3 bases, with 12 bases left between them. The CDR3 bases are TGTGCCAGCTCACCCTTAATGGATCGCTACGAGCAGTACTTC. Protein sequence: CASSPLMDRYEQYF.

V and J are TRBV5-1 and TRBJ2-3; 7 bases match TRBD2. The CDR3 contains 15 residues. Germline-derived CDR1 and CDR2 are SGHRS and YFSETQ. V was pared by 4 bases and J by 2 bases, with 7 bases of the junction left unmatched. Written as DNA, the CDR3 is TGCGCCAGCAGCAGGGACTACCCAGACACAGATACGCAGTATTTT. This encodes CASSRDYPDTDTQYF.

V usage is TRBV2 and J usage is TRBJ2-7, with a tentative D call TRBD1 (7 bases). The CDR3 has 15 amino acids. V lost 0 bases and J 2 bases, leaving 11 bases between the germline ends. Germline V gives CDR1 SNHLY, CDR2 FYNNEI. This CDR3 is CASSEAGGQPYEQYF. CDR3 sequence (DNA): TGTGCCAGCAGTGAAGCGGGGGGACAGCCCTACGAGCAGTACTTC.

This chain uses TRBV19 with TRBJ2-3; D is possibly TRBD2 (6 bases). The V end lost 3 bases, the J end lost 6 bases, and 22 bases lay between the germline ends. Per the germline V gene, CDR1 is LNHDA and CDR2 is SQIVND (reference sequence). The CDR3 runs 17 residues. The CDR3 reads CASSMQVLPAGRDTQYF. The CDR3 DNA follows: TGTGCCAGTAGTATGCAAGTACTTCCGGCAGGGAGGGATACGCAGTATTTT.

The sample holds a few counts of this clone. The chain is built from TRBV6-6 and TRBJ2-1; D unresolved. Germline loops: CDR1 MNHNY, CDR2 SVGAGI (reference sequence). Trimming removed 0 bases from V and 0 bases from J, with 9 bases in between. The CDR3 loop spans 16 amino acids. The CDR3, as DNA: TGTGCCAGCAGTTACTCCGGGTTGCACTCCTACAATGAGCAGTTCTTC. This sequence encodes CASSYSGLHSYNEQFF.

J is TRBJ2-5 and V is TRBV6-6, with TRBD2 matching 10 bases. CDR1 is MNHNY, CDR2 SVGAGI, per germline (reference sequence). V was clipped by 6 bases and J by 5 bases; unmatched bases: 3. CDR3 length: 13 amino acids. CDR3 residues: CASRASGSETQYF. The DNA for the CDR3 is TGTGCCAGCAGGGCTAGCGGGAGTGAGACCCAGTACTTC.

The rearrangement uses TRBV4-1 and TRBJ1-6; 8 positions agree with TRBD1. The CDR3 loop spans 16 amino acids. V lost 4 bases and J lost 8; bases outside the gene matches: 10. In germline, CDR1 is MGHRA, CDR2 YSYEKL. CDR3 residues: CASSPGTARGHSPLHF. The CDR3 nucleotides read TGCGCCAGCAGCCCCGGGACAGCCAGGGGGCATTCACCCCTCCACTTT.

The gene calls are TRBV7-6 and TRBJ2-1, with D tentatively TRBD2 (6 bases). The V end lost 0 bases, the J end lost 6 bases, and 6 bases lay between the germline ends. The CDR3 extends over 13 amino acids. Germline CDR1 is SGHVS and CDR2 is FNYEAQ. The DNA for the CDR3 is TGTGCCAGCAGCTTAGCCGGGGGCAATGAGCAGTTCTTC. This encodes CASSLAGGNEQFF.

V and J are TRBV30 and TRBJ2-3; D not certain. Germline loops: CDR1 GTSNPN, CDR2 SVGIG (reference sequence). The CDR3 contains 14 residues. V lost 8 bases, J lost 1 base, and 16 bases lay in between. This CDR3 is CATDVRSGTDTQYF. The CDR3 coding sequence is TGTGCCACCGACGTACGGAGCGGCACAGATACGCAGTATTTT. Based on the CDR3 plus reference TRBV30 and TRBJ2-3, the full variable domain is SQTIHQWPATLVQPVGSPLSLECTVEGTSNPNLYWYRQAAGRGLQLLFYSVGIGQISSEVPQNLSASRPQDRQFILSSKKLLLSDSGFYLCATDVRSGTDTQYFGPGTRLTVL.

The CDR3 region is CASSTTTRDRAGYTF. CDR3 DNA sequence: TGTGCCAGCAGCACAACGACCCGGGACAGGGCTGGCTACACCTTC. The genes are TRBV9 and TRBJ1-2; 9 bases fit TRBD1. Per germline, CDR1 SGDLS and CDR2 YYNGEE. The CDR3 has 15 residues. V shed 4 bases, J shed 7 bases, and the junction held 11 bases outside the gene matches.

This chain connects TRBV25-1 to TRBJ1-2; D is uncertain. This CDR3 region has 13 residues. The germline V and J ends were trimmed by 5 bases and 4 bases, with 11 bases remaining between them. Germline values: CDR1 MGHDK, CDR2 SYGVNS. CDR3 DNA sequence: TGTGCCAGCAGTAACTCCGGGAGCTATGGCTACACCTTC. Translated, it gives CASSNSGSYGYTF.

About this clone itself: The sample contains more than one DNA sequence encoding this CDR3. The CDR3 DNA follows: TGTGCCAGCAGTTGGGACAGGAGCTCCTACGAGCAGTACTTC. Encoded protein: CASSWDRSSYEQYF. This rearrangement joins TRBV6-5 to TRBJ2-7, with 8 bases that match TRBD1. Germline CDR1 MNHEY, CDR2 SVGAGI. The CDR3 runs 14 residues. The ends lost 4 bases at V and 0 bases at J; junction bases unmatched: 2.

The chain employs TRBV7-6 and TRBJ2-7; 8 bases are a match to TRBD2. The CDR3 runs 16 residues. Germline V gene data show CDR1 as SGHVS and CDR2 as FNYEAQ. V was pared by 5 bases and J by 4 bases, with 13 bases of the junction left unmatched. The DNA for the CDR3 is TGTGCCAGCAGCCTCGCCCAGGGACGGGGGGGGTACGAGCAGTACTTC. As protein: CASSLAQGRGGYEQYF. The full variable domain, in which reference TRBV7-6 and TRBJ2-7 provide the parts outside the CDR3, is GAGVSQSPRYKVTKRGQDVALRCDPISGHVSLYWYRQALGQGPEFLTYFNYEAQQDKSGLPNDRFSAERPEGSISTLTIQRTEQRDSAMYRCASSLAQGRGGYEQYFGPGTRLTVT.

V and J are TRBV5-6 and TRBJ2-6; TRBD2 is a possible D gene (5 bases). This CDR3 is 16 amino acids long. With 2 bases removed from V and 0 bases from J, the gap between germline ends came to 9 bases. Germline V CDR1 and CDR2: SGHDT, YYEEEE. CDR3 sequence: CASSFGLSSGANVLTF. The CDR3 DNA is TGTGCCAGCAGCTTTGGACTGAGCTCTGGGGCCAACGTCCTGACTTTC.

The CDR3 region is CAWSTGGASTKAFF. The CDR3 DNA follows: TGTGCCTGGAGCACTGGGGGGGCGTCCACGAAAGCTTTCTTT. The chain uses TRBV30 and TRBJ1-1, with a weak D call TRBD1 (6 bases). This CDR3 contains 14 residues. Germline V gene sequence: CDR1 GTSNPN, CDR2 SVGIG (reference sequence). The germline V and J ends were trimmed by 3 bases and 9 bases, with 20 bases remaining between them.

This clone was counted a single time. The V and J genes are TRBV4-1 and TRBJ2-3, with D tentatively TRBD2 (6 bases). Trimming took 3 bases from V and 6 from J, leaving 10 bases between them. The CDR3 has 13 amino acids. Looked up from germline, CDR1 is MGHRA and CDR2 is YSYEKL. The CDR3 bases are TGCGCCAGCAGCCAGCGTGGGGGGGATACGCAGTATTTT. Its protein product is CASSQRGGDTQYF.

J is TRBJ1-3 and V is TRBV30, with D perhaps matching TRBD1 (5 bases). This CDR3 region has 13 residues. Germline V CDR1 and CDR2: GTSNPN, SVGIG (reference sequence). V was trimmed by 4 bases and J by 4 bases, leaving 11 bases between them. DNA of the CDR3: TGTGCCTGGAATGCAGGGCAAGGAAACACCATATATTTT. It translates to CAWNAGQGNTIYF.

This clone turned up a few times. The V call is TRBV5-1, the J call TRBJ1-1; 7 bases align to TRBD1. Germline V gene lookup returns CDR1 SGHRS and CDR2 YFSETQ. J was trimmed by 3 bases and V by 4 bases; bases with no gene match: 6. This CDR3 region has 14 residues. The CDR3 DNA is TGCGCCAGCAGCCTCCTAGACAGGGACACTGAAGCTTTCTTT. This codes for CASSLLDRDTEAFF.

This rearrangement joins TRBV13 to TRBJ2-3; no clear D. The CDR3 sequence is 15 residues long. V was shortened by 0 bases and J by 2 bases, with 9 bases between the two germline ends. Germline lookup yields CDR1 PRHDT and CDR2 FYEKMQ (reference sequence). The CDR3 nucleotides are TGTGCCAGCAGCTTAGGCCGGGCCTTCACAGATACGCAGTATTTT. This encodes CASSLGRAFTDTQYF.

The chain employs TRBV28 and TRBJ2-7, with D perhaps matching TRBD2 (5 bases). This CDR3 spans 15 amino acids. Germline loops: CDR1 MDHEN, CDR2 SYDVKM. V dropped 1 base and J dropped 0 bases, with 10 bases sitting between them. CDR3 sequence: CASSLSGSSSYEQYF. The CDR3 DNA follows: TGTGCCAGCAGTTTATCGGGATCTAGCTCCTACGAGCAGTACTTC.

This chain joins TRBV6-5 and TRBJ1-4, with TRBD1 matching over 8 bases. Losses at the gene ends were 8 bases for V and 8 bases for J; bases not matched to a gene: 10. Looked up from germline, CDR1 is MNHEY and CDR2 is SVGAGI. CDR3 length equals 14 residues. CDR3 nucleotides: TGTGCCAGCCGAAAGCAGGGGGCCCGAGAAAAACTGTTTTTT. Its protein product is CASRKQGAREKLFF.